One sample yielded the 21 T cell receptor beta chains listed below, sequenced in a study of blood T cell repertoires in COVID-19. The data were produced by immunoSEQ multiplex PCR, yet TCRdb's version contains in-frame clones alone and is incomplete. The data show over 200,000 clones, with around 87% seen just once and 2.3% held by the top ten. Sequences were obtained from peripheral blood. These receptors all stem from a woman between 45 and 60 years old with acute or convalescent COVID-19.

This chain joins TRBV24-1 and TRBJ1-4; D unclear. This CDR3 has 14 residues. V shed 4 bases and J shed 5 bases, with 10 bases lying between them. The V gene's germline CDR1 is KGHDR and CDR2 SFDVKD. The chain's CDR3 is CATSEGGPNEKLFF. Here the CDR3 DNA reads TGTGCCACCAGTGAAGGCGGGCCGAATGAAAAACTGTTTTTT.

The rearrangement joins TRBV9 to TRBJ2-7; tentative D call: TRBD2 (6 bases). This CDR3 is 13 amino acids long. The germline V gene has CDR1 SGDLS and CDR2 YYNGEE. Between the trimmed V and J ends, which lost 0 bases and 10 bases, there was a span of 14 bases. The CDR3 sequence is CASSVASANKQYF. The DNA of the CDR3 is TGTGCCAGCAGCGTAGCTAGCGCGAACAAACAGTACTTC.

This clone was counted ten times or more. This chain's CDR3 is CASSPGFDEQYF. CDR3 in DNA: TGTGCCAGTAGCCCAGGGTTTGACGAGCAGTACTTC. The chain is built from TRBV19 and TRBJ2-7; perhaps TRBD1 as D (5 bases). Trimming left V 6 bases short and J 5 bases short, with 11 bases between. Germline values: CDR1 LNHDA, CDR2 SQIVND (reference sequence). The CDR3 has 12 residues.

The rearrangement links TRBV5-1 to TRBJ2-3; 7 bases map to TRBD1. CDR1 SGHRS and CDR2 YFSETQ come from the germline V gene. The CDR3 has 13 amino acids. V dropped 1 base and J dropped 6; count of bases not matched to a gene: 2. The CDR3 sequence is CASSLQQGDTQYF. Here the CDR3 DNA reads TGCGCCAGCAGCTTGCAACAGGGGGATACGCAGTATTTT.

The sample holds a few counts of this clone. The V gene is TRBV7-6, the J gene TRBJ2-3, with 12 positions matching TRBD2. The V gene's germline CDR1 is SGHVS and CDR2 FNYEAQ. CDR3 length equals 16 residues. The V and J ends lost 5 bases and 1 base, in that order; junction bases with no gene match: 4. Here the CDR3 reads CASSRWTSGGTDTQYF. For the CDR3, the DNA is TGTGCCAGCAGCCGATGGACTAGCGGGGGCACAGATACGCAGTATTTT.

The CDR3 is CASRAESGGTGELFF. In DNA, the CDR3 is TGTGCCAGCAGGGCAGAATCGGGGGGGACCGGGGAGCTGTTTTTT. The V and J genes are TRBV2 and TRBJ2-2; TRBD2 matches 8 bases. Trimming cost V 6 bases and J 5 bases; bases outside gene matches: 8. The CDR3 extends over 15 amino acids. Germline V CDR1 and CDR2: SNHLY, FYNNEI. Combining the CDR3 with reference TRBV2 and TRBJ2-2 gives the whole variable domain EPEVTQTPSHQVTQMGQEVILRCVPISNHLYFYWYRQILGQKVEFLVSFYNNEISEKSEIFDDQFSVERPDGSNFTLKIRSTKLEDSAMYFCASRAESGGTGELFFGEGSRLTVL.

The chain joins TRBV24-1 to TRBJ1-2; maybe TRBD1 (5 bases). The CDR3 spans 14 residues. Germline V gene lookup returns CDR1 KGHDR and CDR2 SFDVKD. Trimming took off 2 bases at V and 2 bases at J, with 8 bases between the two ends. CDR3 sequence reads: CATSDWGENYGYTF. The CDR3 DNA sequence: TGTGCCACCAGTGATTGGGGGGAGAACTATGGCTACACCTTC.

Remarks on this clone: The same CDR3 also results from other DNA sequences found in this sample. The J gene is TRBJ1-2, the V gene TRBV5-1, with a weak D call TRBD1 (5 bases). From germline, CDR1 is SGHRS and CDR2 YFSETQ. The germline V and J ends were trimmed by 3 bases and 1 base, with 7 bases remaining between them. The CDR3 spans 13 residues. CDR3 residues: CASSYDSNYGYTF. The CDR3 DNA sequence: TGCGCCAGCAGCTACGACAGTAACTATGGCTACACCTTC.

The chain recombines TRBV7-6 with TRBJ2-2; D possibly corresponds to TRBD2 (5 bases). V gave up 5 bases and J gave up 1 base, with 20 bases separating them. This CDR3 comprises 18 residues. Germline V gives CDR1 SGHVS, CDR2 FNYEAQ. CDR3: CASSLRTSFTLNTGELFF. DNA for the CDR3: TGTGCCAGCAGCCTAAGGACTTCATTTACTTTGAACACCGGGGAGCTGTTTTTT.

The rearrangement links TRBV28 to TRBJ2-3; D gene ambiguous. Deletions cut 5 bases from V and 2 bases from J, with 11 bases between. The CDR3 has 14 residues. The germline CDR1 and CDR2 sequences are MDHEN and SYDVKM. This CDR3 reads CASSPSGVTDTQYF. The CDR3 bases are TGTGCCAGCAGTCCTTCCGGAGTCACAGATACGCAGTATTTT.

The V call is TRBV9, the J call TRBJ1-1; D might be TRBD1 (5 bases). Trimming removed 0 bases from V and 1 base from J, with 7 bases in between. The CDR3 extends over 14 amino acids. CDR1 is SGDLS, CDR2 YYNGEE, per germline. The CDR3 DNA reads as TGTGCCAGCAGCGTAGGGCAGGGGAACACTGAAGCTTTCTTT. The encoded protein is CASSVGQGNTEAFF.

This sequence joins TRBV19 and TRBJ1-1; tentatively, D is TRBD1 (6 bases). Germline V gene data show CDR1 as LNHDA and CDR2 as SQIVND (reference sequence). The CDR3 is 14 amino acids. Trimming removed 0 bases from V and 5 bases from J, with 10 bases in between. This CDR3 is CASSIEERGTEAFF. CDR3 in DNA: TGTGCCAGTAGTATAGAGGAAAGGGGGACTGAAGCTTTCTTT. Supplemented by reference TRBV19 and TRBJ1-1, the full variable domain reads DGGITQSPKYLFRKEGQNVTLSCEQNLNHDAMYWYRQDPGQGLRLIYYSQIVNDFQKGDIAEGYSVSREKKESFPLTVTSAQKNPTAFYLCASSIEERGTEAFFGQGTRLTVV.

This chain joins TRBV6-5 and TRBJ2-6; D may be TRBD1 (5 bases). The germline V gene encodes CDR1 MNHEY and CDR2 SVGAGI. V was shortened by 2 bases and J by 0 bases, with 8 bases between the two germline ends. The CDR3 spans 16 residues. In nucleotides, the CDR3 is TGTGCCAGCAGTTACGGGGCAGTCTCTGGGGCCAACGTCCTGACTTTC. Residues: CASSYGAVSGANVLTF.

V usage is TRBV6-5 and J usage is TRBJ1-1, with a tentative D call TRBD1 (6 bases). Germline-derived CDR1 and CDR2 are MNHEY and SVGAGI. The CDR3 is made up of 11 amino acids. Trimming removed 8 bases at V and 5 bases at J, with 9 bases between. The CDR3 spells CASFTGTEAFF. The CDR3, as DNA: TGTGCCAGCTTCACAGGGACTGAAGCTTTCTTT.

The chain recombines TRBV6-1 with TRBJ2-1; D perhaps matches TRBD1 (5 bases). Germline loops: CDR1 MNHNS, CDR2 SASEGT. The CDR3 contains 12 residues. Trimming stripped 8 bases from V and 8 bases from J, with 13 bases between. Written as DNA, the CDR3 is TGTGCCAGCGGGTCCTGGGGCGATGAGCAGTTCTTC. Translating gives CASGSWGDEQFF.

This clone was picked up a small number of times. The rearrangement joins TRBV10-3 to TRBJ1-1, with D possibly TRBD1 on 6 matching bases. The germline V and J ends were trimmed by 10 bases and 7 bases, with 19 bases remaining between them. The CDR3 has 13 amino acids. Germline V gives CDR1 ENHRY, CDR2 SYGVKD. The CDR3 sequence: CATGRDVGGEAFF. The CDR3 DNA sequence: TGTGCCACCGGCCGGGACGTAGGGGGTGAAGCTTTCTTT.

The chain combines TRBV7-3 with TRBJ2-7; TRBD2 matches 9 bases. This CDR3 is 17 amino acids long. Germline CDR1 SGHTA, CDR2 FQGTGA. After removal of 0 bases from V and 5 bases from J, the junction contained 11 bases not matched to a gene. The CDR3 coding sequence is TGTGCCAGCAGCTTAACTCCTAGCGGGATGAAGCCCCACGAGCAGTACTTC. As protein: CASSLTPSGMKPHEQYF.

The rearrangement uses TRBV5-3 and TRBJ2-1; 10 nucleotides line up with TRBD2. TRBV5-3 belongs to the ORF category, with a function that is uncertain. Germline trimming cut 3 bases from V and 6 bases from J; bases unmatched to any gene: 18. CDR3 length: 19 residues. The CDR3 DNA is TGTGCCAGAAGCTCGACAAAGAGCGGGAGGGACGGCCTACCCAATGAGCAGTTCTTC. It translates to CARSSTKSGRDGLPNEQFF.

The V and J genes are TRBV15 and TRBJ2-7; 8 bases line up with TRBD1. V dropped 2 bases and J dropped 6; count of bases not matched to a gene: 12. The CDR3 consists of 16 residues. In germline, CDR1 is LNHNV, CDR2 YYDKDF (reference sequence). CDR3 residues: CATSRYPGGAGREQYF. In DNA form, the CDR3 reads TGTGCCACCAGCAGATATCCAGGGGGCGCTGGACGCGAGCAGTACTTC.

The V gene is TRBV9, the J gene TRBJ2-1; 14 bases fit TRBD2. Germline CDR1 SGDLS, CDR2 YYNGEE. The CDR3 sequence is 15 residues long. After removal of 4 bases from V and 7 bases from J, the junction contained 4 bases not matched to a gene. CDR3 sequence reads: CASSPGLAGVNEQFF. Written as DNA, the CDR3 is TGTGCCAGCAGCCCGGGACTAGCGGGAGTTAATGAGCAGTTCTTC.

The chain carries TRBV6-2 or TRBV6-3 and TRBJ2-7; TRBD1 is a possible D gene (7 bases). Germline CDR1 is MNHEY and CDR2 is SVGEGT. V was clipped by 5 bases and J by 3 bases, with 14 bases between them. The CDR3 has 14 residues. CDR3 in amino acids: CASSPGGRGYEQYF. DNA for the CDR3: TGTGCCAGCAGTCCAGGGGGGAGAGGCTACGAGCAGTACTTC.